This T cell receptor gamma chain is drawn from a study of γδ T cells in repeated Plasmodium falciparum infection. The overall study: The natural-infection arm compared Malian children under seasonal malaria with matched Australian children. Samples were taken at baseline, before some infections, and 21 days after each. Malian samples came from no-transmission periods or across acute febrile malaria episodes.

TCRdb re-analyzed the multiplex PCR reads via CATT. The sample gives approximately 30,000 gamma-chain clones, 1.4% of which show up once; less than 20% is in the top ten. Vgamma9/Vdelta2+ and Vdelta2-negative gammadelta T cells were flow-sorted from PBMC for bulk sequencing. Findings of the study overall: Malian donors came from one small rural village, predominantly one ethnic group.

This CDR3 spans 14 amino acids. CDR1 is VTNTFY and CDR2 is YDVSTARD in the germline V gene (reference sequence). After removal of 1 base from V and 4 bases from J, the junction contained 7 bases not matched to a gene. This clone was observed many times. The antigen remains unidentified. This TCR derives from a pool of human donors (malaria-infected and uninfected, not separated). J is TRGJ1 or TRGJ2 and V is TRGV3. The sequencing sample was made of gamma-delta T cells from blood. CDR3 sequence reads: CATWDRSPYYKKLF. The CDR3 bases are TGTGCCACCTGGGACAGATCCCCATATTATAAGAAACTCTTT.